The 14 T cell receptor beta chains below all came from one sample that was sequenced in a study of cytomegalovirus exposure and HLA in healthy donors. PCR was performed using 60 Vbeta and 13 Jbeta primers. Profiled with immunoSEQ multiplex PCR; TCRdb holds only in-frame clones, not every one. The data show 110,000 to 150,000 clones, about 80% seen once. Specimen: PBMCs. These receptors originate from a male donor in good health and CMV-seronegative.

This chain links TRBV4-3 with TRBJ1-1; D call uncertain. Germline lookup yields CDR1 LGHNA and CDR2 YSLEER. The CDR3 runs to 16 residues. V was trimmed by 0 bases and J by 4 bases, leaving 15 bases between them. CDR3 region: CASSQDLFGVGTEAFF. The CDR3 bases are TGCGCCAGCAGCCAAGATCTCTTCGGGGTCGGCACTGAAGCTTTCTTT.

The chain is built from TRBV4-3 and TRBJ2-7, with D tentatively TRBD2 (5 bases). Germline V gives CDR1 LGHNA, CDR2 YSLEER. V was pared by 1 base and J by 3 bases, with 13 bases between. The CDR3 totals 15 residues. Here the CDR3 reads CASSQGWRGNYEQYF. The CDR3 DNA is TGCGCCAGCAGCCAAGGGTGGCGAGGGAACTACGAGCAGTACTTC.

The rearrangement links TRBV6-1 to TRBJ2-7; D might be TRBD2 (6 bases). This CDR3 has 13 amino acids. V shed 6 bases and J shed 3 bases, with 12 bases lying between them. Germline CDR1 reads MNHNS; CDR2 reads SASEGT. For the CDR3, the DNA is TGTGCCAGCAGGGAGGGGCAGAACTACGAGCAGTACTTC. Its translation: CASREGQNYEQYF.

The rearrangement links TRBV19 to TRBJ1-4, with 7 bases matching TRBD1. This CDR3 has 16 amino acids. The germline V gene has CDR1 LNHDA and CDR2 SQIVND (reference sequence). The V segment lost 8 bases and the J segment 1 base; nucleotides outside the gene matches: 10. The CDR3 DNA reads TGTGCCAGTCAGCCGGGACAGTATAGAACTAATGAAAAACTGTTTTTT. The encoded protein is CASQPGQYRTNEKLFF. The full variable domain, its missing parts supplied by reference TRBV19 and TRBJ1-4, is DGGITQSPKYLFRKEGQNVTLSCEQNLNHDAMYWYRQDPGQGLRLIYYSQIVNDFQKGDIAEGYSVSREKKESFPLTVTSAQKNPTAFYLCASQPGQYRTNEKLFFGSGTQLSVL.

This chain connects TRBV29-1 to TRBJ2-4, with 7 nucleotides matching TRBD1. The V segment lost 4 bases and the J segment 1 base; nucleotides outside the gene matches: 7. Germline assignment: CDR1 SQVTM and CDR2 ANQGSEA. This CDR3 comprises 15 residues. The CDR3 sequence: CSVVTGERAKNIQYF. The DNA for the CDR3 is TGCAGCGTTGTTACAGGGGAACGGGCCAAAAACATTCAGTACTTC.

The J gene is TRBJ2-3, the V gene TRBV14; D not certain. V lost 0 bases, J lost 4 bases, and 5 bases lay in between. There are 13 residues in the CDR3. Germline CDR1 is SGHDN and CDR2 is FVKESK. In DNA form, the CDR3 reads TGTGCCAGCAGCCAAGACACATCAGATACGCAGTATTTT. Protein: CASSQDTSDTQYF.

The chain uses TRBV11-2 and TRBJ2-1, with D possibly being TRBD1 (5 bases). The CDR3 is 12 amino acids. The germline V gene has CDR1 SGHAT and CDR2 FQNNGV. V gave up 0 bases and J gave up 10 bases, with 7 bases separating them. The CDR3 region is CASSLEWTEQFF. CDR3 nucleotides: TGTGCCAGCAGCTTAGAGTGGACAGAGCAGTTCTTC.

The CDR3 loop is CASSFFTGGSAYEQYF. CDR3 coding DNA: TGTGCCAGCAGTTTCTTTACAGGGGGCAGCGCCTACGAGCAGTACTTC. The chain has TRBV28 and TRBJ2-7; 9 nucleotides align to TRBD1. With V trimmed by 3 bases and J by 2 bases, 8 bases remained unmatched. The CDR3 spans 16 residues. CDR1 is MDHEN and CDR2 is SYDVKM in the germline V gene.

The count of this clone is one. V is TRBV4-3 and J is TRBJ2-7; 7 bases are shared with TRBD1. This CDR3 is 17 amino acids long. Germline CDR1 and CDR2: LGHNA and YSLEER. The V gene end was trimmed by 1 base and the J gene end by 0 bases; junction bases not matched to a gene: 9. This chain's CDR3 is CASSQAAVGTVSYEQYF. The CDR3 DNA is TGCGCCAGCAGCCAAGCGGCAGTTGGGACAGTCTCCTACGAGCAGTACTTC.

This clone was observed a few times. The genes are TRBV13 and TRBJ1-1; no firm D call. The CDR3 runs to 13 residues. Germline lookup yields CDR1 PRHDT and CDR2 FYEKMQ (reference sequence). Trimming left V 1 base short and J 4 bases short, with 7 bases between. The CDR3 sequence is CASSLELSTEAFF. CDR3 DNA sequence: TGTGCCAGCAGCTTAGAATTGAGCACTGAAGCTTTCTTT. Full variable domain (outside the CDR3, taken from reference TRBV13 and TRBJ1-1): AAGVIQSPRHLIKEKRETATLKCYPIPRHDTVYWYQQGPGQDPQFLISFYEKMQSDKGSIPDRFSAQQFSDYHSELNMSSLELGDSALYFCASSLELSTEAFFGQGTRLTVV.

As for this clone: Compared with germline, one end of the junction differs, possibly owing to a read error. The J gene is TRBJ1-2, the V gene TRBV9, with 7 bases fitting TRBD1. The CDR3 sequence is 13 residues long. Germline loops: CDR1 SGDLS, CDR2 YYNGEE. CDR3 nucleotide sequence: TGTGCCAGCAGCCCGGGGACAGACTATGGCCACACCTTC. Protein product: CASSPGTDYGHTF.

The chain recombines TRBV6-6 with TRBJ2-7; 7 bases are shared with TRBD1. V lost 8 bases to trimming and J lost 3 bases; unmatched junction nucleotides: 16. Per germline, CDR1 MNHNY and CDR2 SVGAGI (reference sequence). The CDR3 spans 16 residues. CDR3 in amino acids: CASRYGRQGPIYEQYF. The CDR3 coding sequence is TGTGCCAGCCGATATGGGAGACAGGGACCTATCTACGAGCAGTACTTC.

The V and J genes are TRBV7-7 and TRBJ2-6; maybe TRBD2 (6 bases). Germline CDR1 reads SSHAT; CDR2 reads FNYEAQ (reference sequence). The V and J ends lost 5 bases and 2 bases respectively, with 7 bases between them. The length of the CDR3 is 14 residues. In DNA, the CDR3 is TGTGCCAGCAGCCCGGGAGCTGGGGCCAACGTCCTGACTTTC. It translates to CASSPGAGANVLTF.

This chain uses TRBV29-1 with TRBJ2-7; D remains ambiguous. This CDR3 spans 11 amino acids. Germline V gene sequence: CDR1 SQVTM, CDR2 ANQGSEA. The V gene lost 5 bases and the J gene lost 4 bases, with 9 bases spanning the gap. CDR3 in amino acids: CSVYINYEQYF. CDR3 nucleotides: TGCAGCGTTTATATAAATTACGAGCAGTACTTC.